The clone carrying this T cell receptor beta chain has a count of ten or more. The antigen is not known. Time point here: longitudinal time-point 3. Trimming stripped 2 bases from V and 5 bases from J, with 14 bases between. Germline V gene sequence: CDR1 KGHDR, CDR2 SFDVKD. This CDR3 spans 15 amino acids. This sample was included in a study of neurological immune-mediated disorders. Findings and limits, study-wide: Expanded clones shared no identical CDR3 amino acid sequences across subjects, which suggested private TCR-beta repertoires in all groups.

Template-switch 5'RACE cDNA synthesis added a 10-nucleotide unique molecular identifier. TCRdb re-analysed the 5' RACE reads in MiXCR, keeping a single row per CDR3 protein. Of 93,000 or so distinct CDR3 sequences listed, 11% are singletons. The rearrangement links TRBV24-1 to TRBJ2-5; tentatively, D is TRBD2 (7 bases). Sample: PBMCs. The origin of this receptor is a female donor with HTLV-1-associated myelopathy (HAM/TSP). The CDR3 protein is CATSDSGGTGETQYF. The CDR3 nucleotides are TGTGCCACCAGTGATTCGGGGGGAACAGGGGAGACCCAGTACTTC.